This T cell receptor beta chain was recorded in a study of blood T cells in healthy people across ages. General study results and limits: Unsorted PBMC input precluded a conclusive naive versus antigen-experienced comparison.

This CDR3 spans 15 amino acids. Germline CDR1 reads KGHSH; CDR2 reads LQKENI. With 3 bases removed from V and 1 base from J, the gap between germline ends came to 12 bases. A note on this clonotype: The antigen is not known.

RNA extraction gave at least 5.5 micrograms of total RNA per sample. Alongside a J-beta primer mix, a sample-barcoded 5' primer served in a second PCR lasting 7 to 11 cycles. TCRdb analysed the 5' RACE reads with MiXCR anew, one entry per CDR3 protein. Of around 780,000 distinct CDR3 sequences listed, around 24% are singletons. The same sample was also used in a study of T cells of mothers and their children.

The source material was blood. The rearrangement joins TRBV18 to TRBJ1-2; D possibly corresponds to TRBD1 (5 bases). This TCR was sampled from a boy younger than 18 in good health. CDR3 in DNA: TGTGCCAGCTCACCTGCTCGGGGCGGTAACTATGGCTACACCTTC. Translation gives CASSPARGGNYGYTF.